Listed here are 29 T cell receptor beta chains from one sample, sequenced in a study of blood T cells in healthy people across ages. Combining a sample-barcoded 5' primer with a J-beta primer mix, a second PCR ran for roughly 6 to 11 cycles. TCRdb used MiXCR to reprocess the 5' RACE reads, holding one entry per CDR3 protein. The sample records some 780,000 distinct CDR3 sequences, roughly 50% being singletons. The specimen was blood. The receptors shown here come from a man aged 35 to 55 in good health.

This clonotype occurred a few times. V gene TRBV15 combines with J gene TRBJ2-1, with TRBD1 matching 9 bases. This CDR3 has 15 residues. Trimming at V came to 3 bases and at J to 6 bases, leaving 6 bases not matched to a gene. CDR1 and CDR2 (germline): LNHNV, YYDKDF (reference sequence). The CDR3: CATSSRDRESNEQFF. CDR3 sequence (DNA): TGTGCCACCAGCAGCCGGGACAGGGAGTCCAATGAGCAGTTCTTC.

A few counts support this clonotype. The chain's CDR3 is CSVVGGTEAFF. The CDR3 DNA follows: TGCAGCGTTGTCGGCGGCACTGAAGCTTTCTTT. The V call is TRBV29-1, the J call TRBJ1-1; D unclear. V lost 4 bases to trimming and J lost 4 bases, with 7 bases between them. Germline V lookup: CDR1 SQVTM, CDR2 ANQGSEA. The CDR3 is 11 amino acids.

The V call is TRBV4-3, the J call TRBJ1-2, with a possible D match to TRBD1 (6 bases). Trimming cost V 0 bases and J 8 bases, with 16 bases left between them. This CDR3 contains 15 residues. Germline CDR1 reads LGHNA; CDR2 reads YSLEER. Here the CDR3 reads CASSQDSGAIRGYTF. The CDR3, as DNA: TGCGCCAGCAGCCAAGATTCGGGGGCCATCAGGGGCTACACCTTC.

The gene calls are TRBV10-3 and TRBJ2-1; D possibly matches TRBD1 or TRBD2 (5 bases each). The CDR3 sequence is 12 residues long. Germline CDR1 ENHRY, CDR2 SYGVKD. The V gene lost 11 bases and the J gene lost 8 bases, with 16 bases spanning the gap. CDR3 region: CAAGQGVHEQFF. The CDR3 DNA sequence: TGTGCCGCCGGTCAGGGAGTCCATGAGCAGTTCTTC.

The chain recombines TRBV20-1 with TRBJ1-1; D ambiguous. Trimming cost V 3 bases and J 6 bases, with 8 bases left between them. Germline CDR1 is DFQATT and CDR2 is SNEGSKA (reference sequence). The CDR3 loop spans 11 amino acids. CDR3: CSARRESEAFF. The CDR3 DNA is TGCAGTGCTAGGCGTGAATCTGAAGCTTTCTTT.

This clonotype was counted a few times. The gene calls are TRBV20-1 and TRBJ2-6; D is unresolved. This CDR3 has 14 amino acids. The germline V gene has CDR1 DFQATT and CDR2 SNEGSKA (reference sequence). Trimming removed 5 bases at V and 0 bases at J, with 8 bases between. CDR3 coding DNA: TGCAGTGCTGAGTTTCCCTCTGGGGCCAACGTCCTGACTTTC. Its protein product is CSAEFPSGANVLTF.

The chain has TRBV18 and TRBJ2-3, with 13 nucleotides matching TRBD2. Losses at the gene ends were 6 bases for V and 5 bases for J; bases not matched to a gene: 5. The germline V gene encodes CDR1 KGHSH and CDR2 LQKENI. The CDR3 sequence is 15 residues long. Here the CDR3 reads CASSRRTSGRDTQYF. In nucleotides, the CDR3 is TGTGCCAGCTCCCGACGGACTAGCGGGAGAGATACGCAGTATTTT.

This clonotype was seen a handful of times. This chain connects TRBV29-1 to TRBJ2-7; perhaps TRBD2 as D (6 bases). CDR1 and CDR2 (germline): SQVTM, ANQGSEA. This CDR3 spans 15 amino acids. The germline V and J ends were trimmed by 2 bases and 2 bases, with 16 bases remaining between them. The CDR3 loop reads CSVELRQRATYEQYF. The CDR3 DNA reads as TGCAGCGTTGAACTTCGACAGCGGGCAACCTACGAGCAGTACTTC.

The chain carries TRBV29-1 and TRBJ2-7; D ambiguous. V lost 7 bases, J lost 7 bases, and 14 bases lay in between. CDR1 and CDR2 from the germline V gene are SQVTM and ANQGSEA. This CDR3 has 11 amino acids. The CDR3 DNA sequence: TGCAGCGCCCTAAAACTGGGGGAGCAGTACTTC. Translation gives CSALKLGEQYF.

This clonotype was observed a few times. This chain uses TRBV20-1 with TRBJ2-5; D is undetermined. Trimming stripped 3 bases from V and 2 bases from J, with 13 bases between. The CDR3 totals 14 residues. The germline V gene encodes CDR1 DFQATT and CDR2 SNEGSKA (reference sequence). The CDR3 nucleotides read TGCAGTGCTAGTTCGGTTGGTCAACAAGAGACCCAGTACTTC. Amino acids: CSASSVGQQETQYF.

This chain joins TRBV29-1 and TRBJ1-1; D is uncertain. Germline-derived CDR1 and CDR2 are SQVTM and ANQGSEA. V gave up 4 bases and J gave up 3 bases, with 9 bases separating them. This CDR3 has 12 residues. The CDR3 region has the DNA TGCAGCGTTGGGCGCAGTTACACTGAAGCTTTCTTT. Translating gives CSVGRSYTEAFF.

The chain carries TRBV18 and TRBJ2-3; perhaps TRBD1 as D (6 bases). This CDR3 has 17 amino acids. Germline loops: CDR1 KGHSH, CDR2 LQKENI. Trimming took off 6 bases at V and 2 bases at J, with 21 bases between the two ends. For the CDR3, the DNA is TGTGCCAGCTCCCGAGTAACGACAGGTGACCCCACAGATACGCAGTATTTT. This sequence encodes CASSRVTTGDPTDTQYF.

The chain has TRBV7-2 and TRBJ2-5; 9 bases line up with TRBD1. CDR1 and CDR2 (germline): SGHTA, FQGNSA. The CDR3 contains 14 residues. Germline trimming cut 6 bases from V and 1 base from J; bases unmatched to any gene: 3. CDR3 residues: CASRHRGPQETQYF. DNA for the CDR3: TGTGCCAGCAGGCACAGGGGGCCCCAAGAGACCCAGTACTTC.

This clonotype was counted between two and nine times. This chain connects TRBV7-2 to TRBJ2-5; TRBD2 might be the D (6 bases). The V end lost 6 bases, the J end lost 5 bases, and 16 bases lay between the germline ends. Germline V gene data show CDR1 as SGHTA and CDR2 as FQGNSA. The CDR3 consists of 14 residues. The CDR3 is CASRPPGSGETQYF. The CDR3 DNA reads as TGTGCCAGCAGACCTCCCGGGAGCGGGGAGACCCAGTACTTC. The full variable domain, completed using reference TRBV7-2 and TRBJ2-5, is GAGVSQSPSNKVTEKGKDVELRCDPISGHTALYWYRQSLGQGLEFLIYFQGNSAPDKSGLPSDRFSAERTGGSVSTLTIQRTQQEDSAVYLCASRPPGSGETQYFGPGTRLLVL.

The chain is built from TRBV4-3 and TRBJ2-4; 9 positions agree with TRBD2. The J call may be in error: the DNA end matches TRBJ2-7 better. Germline V gene sequence: CDR1 LGHNA, CDR2 YSLEER. This CDR3 spans 15 amino acids. For the CDR3, the DNA is TGCGCCAGCAGCCAAGATCTGAGACTAGCGGCCGAGCAGTACTTC. Translation: CASSQDLRLAAEQYF.

The rearrangement joins TRBV5-1 to TRBJ2-3, with D tentatively TRBD2 (6 bases). This CDR3 has 18 amino acids. Germline values: CDR1 SGHRS, CDR2 YFSETQ. Trimming left V 1 base short and J 2 bases short, with 20 bases between. The CDR3 region has the DNA TGCGCCAGCAGCTTGATGGGCCTCCAGCGGGCAAACACAGATACGCAGTATTTT. It codes for CASSLMGLQRANTDTQYF.

This chain joins TRBV5-1 and TRBJ2-3; 9 bases match TRBD1. In germline, CDR1 is SGHRS, CDR2 YFSETQ. CDR3 length: 16 residues. V trimming: 4 bases; J trimming: 0 bases; junction bases outside the gene matches: 6. DNA for the CDR3: TGCGCCAGCAGCGTCGACAGGGGGGATAGCACAGATACGCAGTATTTT. It is translated as CASSVDRGDSTDTQYF.

This clonotype was counted between two and nine times. This rearrangement joins TRBV28 to TRBJ2-3; 12 positions match TRBD2. The junction had 10 bases not matched to a gene; V was cut back by 5 bases and J by 4 bases. The CDR3 has 17 residues. Germline CDR1 reads MDHEN; CDR2 reads SYDVKM. The CDR3 reads CASSPYSLAGGADTQYF. DNA of the CDR3: TGTGCCAGCAGTCCCTACTCCCTAGCGGGGGGGGCAGATACGCAGTATTTT.

This rearrangement joins TRBV20-1 to TRBJ2-7; D tentatively fits TRBD1 or TRBD2 (5 bases each). Judging by the DNA end, TRBJ2-5 fits better; the J call may be wrong. The CDR3 has 14 amino acids. The V gene's germline CDR1 is DFQATT and CDR2 SNEGSKA (reference sequence). The CDR3 here is CSASPGPYAETQYF. CDR3 sequence (DNA): TGCAGTGCTAGCCCGGGACCTTATGCGGAGACCCAGTACTTC.

The V call is TRBV4-2, the J call TRBJ1-4, with D possibly matching TRBD1 (5 bases). The germline gives CDR1 LGHNA, CDR2 YNFKEQ. Trimming left V 4 bases short and J 0 bases short, with 9 bases between. This CDR3 contains 15 residues. In DNA, the CDR3 is TGTGCCAGCAGCCCTGGGGGGGCAACTAATGAAAAACTGTTTTTT. This sequence encodes CASSPGGATNEKLFF.

V and J are TRBV11-3 and TRBJ2-7; 12 nucleotides line up with TRBD1. Gene TRBJ2-5 matches the end of the DNA better, so the J call may be wrong. This CDR3 is 15 amino acids long. Per germline, CDR1 SGHNT and CDR2 YENEEA. CDR3 residues: CASSPRDRGLETQYF. The CDR3, as DNA: TGTGCCAGCAGCCCGCGGGACAGGGGGCTGGAGACCCAGTACTTC.

The chain has TRBV7-6 and TRBJ2-3, with D perhaps given as TRBD1 or TRBD2 (5 bases each). The germline gives CDR1 SGHVS, CDR2 FNYEAQ. V was pared by 3 bases and J by 2 bases, with 9 bases between. The CDR3 runs to 14 residues. The CDR3 protein is CASSFGALTDTQYF. The DNA for the CDR3 is TGTGCCAGCAGCTTCGGGGCCCTCACAGATACGCAGTATTTT. The full variable domain, in which reference TRBV7-6 and TRBJ2-3 provide the parts outside the CDR3, is GAGVSQSPRYKVTKRGQDVALRCDPISGHVSLYWYRQALGQGPEFLTYFNYEAQQDKSGLPNDRFSAERPEGSISTLTIQRTEQRDSAMYRCASSFGALTDTQYFGPGTRLTVL.

This clonotype has a handful of counts. The chain is built from TRBV20-1 and TRBJ2-3; 11 nucleotides align to TRBD2. Trimming at V came to 4 bases and at J to 8 bases, leaving 5 bases not matched to a gene. Germline loops: CDR1 DFQATT, CDR2 SNEGSKA (reference sequence). This CDR3 is built from 13 residues. The CDR3 here is CSATSGGTFTQYF. The CDR3 DNA sequence: TGCAGTGCTACTAGCGGGGGGACTTTTACGCAGTATTTT.

The chain has TRBV6-5 and TRBJ1-1; D unresolved. There are 12 residues in the CDR3. The V gene's germline CDR1 is MNHEY and CDR2 SVGAGI. V lost 6 bases and J lost 8, with 13 bases in between. CDR3 in amino acids: CASSDGGWEAFF. The CDR3 DNA follows: TGTGCCAGCAGCGACGGTGGCTGGGAAGCTTTCTTT.

The chain links TRBV10-3 to TRBJ2-5; 7 bases fit TRBD2. This CDR3 has 15 residues. V lost 5 bases, J lost 7 bases, and 13 bases stayed unmatched. CDR1 and CDR2 from the germline V gene are ENHRY and SYGVKD. The DNA for the CDR3 is TGTGCCATCAGTCCCAGCGGGGTAGCCGAAGGGACCCAGTACTTC. Translated, it gives CAISPSGVAEGTQYF.

V usage is TRBV27 and J usage is TRBJ2-1, with D tentatively TRBD1 (5 bases). V lost 3 bases, J lost 0 bases, and 18 bases lay in between. Germline CDR1 is MNHEY and CDR2 is SMNVEV (reference sequence). The CDR3 sequence is 18 residues long. The CDR3 loop reads CASSLNKQVQGSYNEQFF. CDR3 DNA sequence: TGTGCCAGCAGTTTGAACAAACAGGTTCAGGGCTCCTACAATGAGCAGTTCTTC.

This clonotype has only one observation. A clone one base away is much larger, so this may be a read error. The CDR3 nucleotides are TGTACCAGCAGCTCGACCCAGAAAGACAGGGCTGGGTACTTC. Translation: CTSSSTQKDRAGYF. This chain uses TRBV11-1 with TRBJ2-7; TRBD1 matches at 7 bases. Germline values: CDR1 SGHAT, CDR2 FQDESV (reference sequence). This CDR3 is 14 amino acids long.

V and J are TRBV7-9 and TRBJ1-6, with D unresolved. Between the trimmed V and J ends, which lost 5 bases and 7 bases, there was a span of 12 bases. This CDR3 is built from 14 residues. Per the germline V gene, CDR1 is SEHNR and CDR2 is FQNEAQ (reference sequence). The CDR3 DNA is TGTGCCAGCAGCCCCGGACGAAGCAATTCACCCCTCCACTTT. This encodes CASSPGRSNSPLHF.

The rearrangement links TRBV3-1 to TRBJ2-5, with 8 bases identical to TRBD2. CDR3 length: 16 residues. The germline V gene encodes CDR1 LGHDT and CDR2 YNNKEL (reference sequence). V trimming: 2 bases; J trimming: 4 bases; junction bases outside the gene matches: 9. CDR3 sequence reads: CASSQSVRGDRETQYF. CDR3 sequence (DNA): TGTGCCAGCAGCCAATCCGTGCGGGGGGATCGAGAGACCCAGTACTTC.